The T cell receptor (beta chain) described here comes from a study of blood T cell repertoires in COVID-19. The wider study: T cells, B-cell-depleted T cells, or PBMCs supplied cDNA or gDNA.

The CDR3 runs to 15 residues. CDR1 and CDR2 from the germline V gene are SGHKS and YYEKEE (reference sequence). Trimming took 0 bases from V and 3 from J; bases not matched to a gene: 5. This table comes from immunoSEQ multiplex PCR, and its TCRdb copy is limited to in-frame clones, with some not included. The sample lists roughly 160,000 clones, under 85% seen once, with 6.5% to 7.5% in the top ten. In Seattle, patients joined the study during active infection and were tracked longitudinally. In its sample, this clone was seen once. The source of this sequence is an elderly man with COVID-19, enrolled during active disease. The sequenced material came from peripheral blood. The chain is built from TRBV5-5 and TRBJ2-7; 8 bases map to TRBD1. CDR3 in DNA: TGTGCCAGCAGCTTGGCACAGGGGGTGAACTACGAGCAGTACTTC. It encodes CASSLAQGVNYEQYF.